The following is a T cell receptor (beta chain) sequence with its context. Antigen: not known. Treatment denoted: approximately 9-day PBMC culture with coronavirus spike peptide pools or control peptides (ViraFEST assay). Upon completion of about 11 days of culture, CD4+ T cells were isolated via negative selection. The entry originates in a study of vaccination and CD4 T cells after COVID-19. Study-level results: For convalescent patients, 304 of the 307 vaccine-specific clones analyzed were classified as spike mono-reactive. SARS-CoV-2-reactive clonotype medians increased from roughly 21 to 40, not significantly.

The Oncomine TCR Beta short-read assay was applied to DNA of cultured CD4+ T cells. Someone extracted genomic DNA from cultured CD4+ T cells. TCRdb passed the PCR reads through MiXCR, listing each CDR3 protein once. The repertoire holds around 21,000 distinct CDR3 sequences, 60% seen once, with about 8.9% in the top ten. The source is a human donor who had recovered from COVID-19. The specimen comprised CD4+ T cells from blood, cultured in vitro, sampled after SARS-CoV-2 vaccination.

CDR3 amino acids: CASSLGGKRSTDTQYF. CDR3 in DNA: TGTGCCAGCAGCTTGGGTGGGAAGCGAAGCACAGATACGCAGTATTTT. The chain links TRBV5-4 to TRBJ2-3; D gene unclear. This CDR3 comprises 16 residues. V gave up 0 bases and J gave up 0 bases, with 11 bases separating them. CDR1 and CDR2 from the germline V gene are SGHNT and YYREEE (reference sequence).